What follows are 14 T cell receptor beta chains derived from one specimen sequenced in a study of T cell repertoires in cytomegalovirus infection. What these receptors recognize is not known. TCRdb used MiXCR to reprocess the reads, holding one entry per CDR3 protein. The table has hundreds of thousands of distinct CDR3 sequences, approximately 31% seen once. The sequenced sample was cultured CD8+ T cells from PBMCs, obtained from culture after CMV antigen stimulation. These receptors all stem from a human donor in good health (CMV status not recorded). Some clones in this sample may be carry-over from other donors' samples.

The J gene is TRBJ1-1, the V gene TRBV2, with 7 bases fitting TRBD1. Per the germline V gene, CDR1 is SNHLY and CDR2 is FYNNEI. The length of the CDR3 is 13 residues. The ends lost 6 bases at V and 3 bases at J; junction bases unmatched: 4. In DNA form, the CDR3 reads TGTGCCAGCAGACAGGGGAGTCACACTGAAGCTTTCTTT. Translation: CASRQGSHTEAFF.

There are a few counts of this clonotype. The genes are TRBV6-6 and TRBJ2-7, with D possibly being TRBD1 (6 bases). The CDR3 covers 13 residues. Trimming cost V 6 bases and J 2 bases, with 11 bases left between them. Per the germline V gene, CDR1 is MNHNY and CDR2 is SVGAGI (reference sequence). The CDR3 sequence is CASSPGDPYEQYV. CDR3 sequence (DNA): TGTGCCAGCAGCCCAGGGGACCCCTACGAGCAGTACGTC.

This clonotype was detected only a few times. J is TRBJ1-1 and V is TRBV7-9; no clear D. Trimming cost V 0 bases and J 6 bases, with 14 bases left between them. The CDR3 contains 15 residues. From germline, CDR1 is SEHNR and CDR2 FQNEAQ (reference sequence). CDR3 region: CASSLATWVHAEAFF. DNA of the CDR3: TGTGCCAGCAGCTTAGCAACCTGGGTGCACGCTGAAGCTTTCTTT.

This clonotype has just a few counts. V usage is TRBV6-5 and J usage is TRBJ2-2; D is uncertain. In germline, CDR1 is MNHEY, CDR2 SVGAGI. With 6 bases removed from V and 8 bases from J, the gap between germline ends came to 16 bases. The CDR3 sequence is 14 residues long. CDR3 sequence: CASRLRPLGGELFF. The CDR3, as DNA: TGTGCCAGCAGGCTAAGGCCTCTAGGTGGGGAGCTGTTTTTT.

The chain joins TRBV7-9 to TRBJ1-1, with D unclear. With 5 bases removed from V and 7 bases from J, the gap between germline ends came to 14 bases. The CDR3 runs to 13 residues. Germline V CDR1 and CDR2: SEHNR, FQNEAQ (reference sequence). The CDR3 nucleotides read TGTGCCAGCAGCCCCCGGGTCGACGATGAAGCTTTCTTT. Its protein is CASSPRVDDEAFF.

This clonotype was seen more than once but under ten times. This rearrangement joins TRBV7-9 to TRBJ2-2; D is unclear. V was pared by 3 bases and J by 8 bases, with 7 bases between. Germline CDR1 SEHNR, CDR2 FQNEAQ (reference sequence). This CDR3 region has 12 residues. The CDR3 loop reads CASSFLPGELFF. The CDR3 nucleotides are TGTGCCAGCAGCTTTCTACCGGGGGAGCTGTTTTTT.

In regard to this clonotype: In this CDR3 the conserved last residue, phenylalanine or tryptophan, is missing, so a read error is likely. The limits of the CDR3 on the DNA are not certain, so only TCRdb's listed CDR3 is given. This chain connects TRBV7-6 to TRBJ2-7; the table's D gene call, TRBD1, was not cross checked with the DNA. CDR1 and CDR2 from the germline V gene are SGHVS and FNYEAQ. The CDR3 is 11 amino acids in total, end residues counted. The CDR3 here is CASSLGQGTYS.

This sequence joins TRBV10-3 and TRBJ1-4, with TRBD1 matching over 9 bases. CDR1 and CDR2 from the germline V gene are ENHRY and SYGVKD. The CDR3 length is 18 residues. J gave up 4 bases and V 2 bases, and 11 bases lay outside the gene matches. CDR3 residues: CAISERDPPGQGNEKLFF. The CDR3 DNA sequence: TGTGCCATCAGTGAGAGGGACCCCCCGGGACAGGGTAATGAAAAACTGTTTTTT.

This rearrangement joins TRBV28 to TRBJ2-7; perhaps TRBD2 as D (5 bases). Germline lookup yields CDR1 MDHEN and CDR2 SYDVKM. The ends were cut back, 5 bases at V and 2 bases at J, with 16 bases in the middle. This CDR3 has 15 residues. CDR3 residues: CASSPGLRFPYEQYV. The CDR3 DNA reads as TGTGCCAGCAGTCCGGGGTTAAGGTTTCCCTACGAGCAGTACGTC.

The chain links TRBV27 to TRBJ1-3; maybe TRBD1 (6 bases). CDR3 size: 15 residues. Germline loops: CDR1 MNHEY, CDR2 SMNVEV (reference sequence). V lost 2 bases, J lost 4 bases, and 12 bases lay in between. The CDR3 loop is CASSLIGGTGNTIYF. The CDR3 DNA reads TGTGCCAGCAGTTTAATAGGGGGAACAGGAAACACCATATATTTT.

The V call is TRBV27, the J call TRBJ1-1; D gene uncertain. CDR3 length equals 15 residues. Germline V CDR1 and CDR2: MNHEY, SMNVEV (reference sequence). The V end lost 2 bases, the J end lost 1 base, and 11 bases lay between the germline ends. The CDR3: CASSLGSGWNTEAFF. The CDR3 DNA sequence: TGTGCCAGCAGTTTAGGGAGCGGTTGGAACACTGAAGCTTTCTTT.

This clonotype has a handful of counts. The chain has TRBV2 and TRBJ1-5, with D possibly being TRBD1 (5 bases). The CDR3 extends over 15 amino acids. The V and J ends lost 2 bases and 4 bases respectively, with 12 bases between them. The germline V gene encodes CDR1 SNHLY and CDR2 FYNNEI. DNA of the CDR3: TGTGCCAGCAGTGAATGGGGGAACCCGAATCAGCCCCAGCATTTT. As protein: CASSEWGNPNQPQHF.

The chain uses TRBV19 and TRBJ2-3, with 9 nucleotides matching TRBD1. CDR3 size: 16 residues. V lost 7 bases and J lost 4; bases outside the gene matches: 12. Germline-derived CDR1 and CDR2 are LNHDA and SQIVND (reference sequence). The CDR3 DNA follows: TGTGCCAGTAACCAGTGGAGGGACAGGGTGGCAGATACGCAGTATTTT. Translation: CASNQWRDRVADTQYF.

CDR3 region: CSARMRPQETQYF. The CDR3 region has the DNA TGCAGTGCTAGGATGAGGCCCCAAGAGACCCAGTACTTC. This chain joins TRBV20-1 and TRBJ2-5, with D uncertain. The CDR3 runs 13 residues. Germline V gene lookup returns CDR1 DFQATT and CDR2 SNEGSKA (reference sequence). Trimming removed 3 bases from V and 1 base from J, with 9 bases in between.